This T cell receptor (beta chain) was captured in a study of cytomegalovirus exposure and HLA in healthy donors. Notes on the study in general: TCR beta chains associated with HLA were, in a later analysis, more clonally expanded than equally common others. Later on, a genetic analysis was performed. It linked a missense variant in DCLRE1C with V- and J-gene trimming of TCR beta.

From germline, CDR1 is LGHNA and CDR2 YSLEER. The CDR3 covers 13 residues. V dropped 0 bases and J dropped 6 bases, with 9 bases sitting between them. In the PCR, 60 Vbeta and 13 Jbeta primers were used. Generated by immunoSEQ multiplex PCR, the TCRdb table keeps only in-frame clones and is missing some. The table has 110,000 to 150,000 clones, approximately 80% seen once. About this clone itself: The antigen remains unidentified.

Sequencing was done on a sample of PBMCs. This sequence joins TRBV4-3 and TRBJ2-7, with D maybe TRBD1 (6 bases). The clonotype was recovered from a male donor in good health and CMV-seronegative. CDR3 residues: CASSQDQGGEQYF. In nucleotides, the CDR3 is TGCGCCAGCAGCCAAGATCAAGGGGGCGAGCAGTACTTC.